This T cell receptor beta chain is drawn from a study of identical twins. This clonotype was detected only a few times. Its antigen is not identified. The authors used template switching to add a universal primer site and gave cDNA unique molecular identifiers. From the 5' RACE reads, TCRdb called clonotypes with MiXCR, one entry per CDR3 protein. Of 450,000 to 600,000 distinct CDR3 sequences detected, approximately 20% appear once; the ten largest clones hold around 0.48%. Study-wide results and limits: Weaker excess twin sharing was observed in beta out-of-frame sequences. The conclusions drew on cross-sectional statistical analysis instead of tracking the same donors. Fewer insertions were carried by abundant cord blood beta clonotypes, but none was seen in memory repertoires.

Separately, the same data were catalogued under a study of yellow fever vaccine responses in identical twins.

Material for sequencing was CD4+ T cells sorted from blood. This clonotype was obtained from a woman younger than 30 in good health.

CDR3 coding DNA: TGTGCCAGCAGCTCGGACACAGGGGTAGTAAATGAGCAGTTCTTC. Residues: CASSSDTGVVNEQFF. This chain connects TRBV7-6 to TRBJ2-1; 7 bases map to TRBD1. The V and J ends lost 4 bases and 7 bases, in that order; junction bases with no gene match: 10. This CDR3 contains 15 residues. Germline CDR1 and CDR2: SGHVS and FNYEAQ.